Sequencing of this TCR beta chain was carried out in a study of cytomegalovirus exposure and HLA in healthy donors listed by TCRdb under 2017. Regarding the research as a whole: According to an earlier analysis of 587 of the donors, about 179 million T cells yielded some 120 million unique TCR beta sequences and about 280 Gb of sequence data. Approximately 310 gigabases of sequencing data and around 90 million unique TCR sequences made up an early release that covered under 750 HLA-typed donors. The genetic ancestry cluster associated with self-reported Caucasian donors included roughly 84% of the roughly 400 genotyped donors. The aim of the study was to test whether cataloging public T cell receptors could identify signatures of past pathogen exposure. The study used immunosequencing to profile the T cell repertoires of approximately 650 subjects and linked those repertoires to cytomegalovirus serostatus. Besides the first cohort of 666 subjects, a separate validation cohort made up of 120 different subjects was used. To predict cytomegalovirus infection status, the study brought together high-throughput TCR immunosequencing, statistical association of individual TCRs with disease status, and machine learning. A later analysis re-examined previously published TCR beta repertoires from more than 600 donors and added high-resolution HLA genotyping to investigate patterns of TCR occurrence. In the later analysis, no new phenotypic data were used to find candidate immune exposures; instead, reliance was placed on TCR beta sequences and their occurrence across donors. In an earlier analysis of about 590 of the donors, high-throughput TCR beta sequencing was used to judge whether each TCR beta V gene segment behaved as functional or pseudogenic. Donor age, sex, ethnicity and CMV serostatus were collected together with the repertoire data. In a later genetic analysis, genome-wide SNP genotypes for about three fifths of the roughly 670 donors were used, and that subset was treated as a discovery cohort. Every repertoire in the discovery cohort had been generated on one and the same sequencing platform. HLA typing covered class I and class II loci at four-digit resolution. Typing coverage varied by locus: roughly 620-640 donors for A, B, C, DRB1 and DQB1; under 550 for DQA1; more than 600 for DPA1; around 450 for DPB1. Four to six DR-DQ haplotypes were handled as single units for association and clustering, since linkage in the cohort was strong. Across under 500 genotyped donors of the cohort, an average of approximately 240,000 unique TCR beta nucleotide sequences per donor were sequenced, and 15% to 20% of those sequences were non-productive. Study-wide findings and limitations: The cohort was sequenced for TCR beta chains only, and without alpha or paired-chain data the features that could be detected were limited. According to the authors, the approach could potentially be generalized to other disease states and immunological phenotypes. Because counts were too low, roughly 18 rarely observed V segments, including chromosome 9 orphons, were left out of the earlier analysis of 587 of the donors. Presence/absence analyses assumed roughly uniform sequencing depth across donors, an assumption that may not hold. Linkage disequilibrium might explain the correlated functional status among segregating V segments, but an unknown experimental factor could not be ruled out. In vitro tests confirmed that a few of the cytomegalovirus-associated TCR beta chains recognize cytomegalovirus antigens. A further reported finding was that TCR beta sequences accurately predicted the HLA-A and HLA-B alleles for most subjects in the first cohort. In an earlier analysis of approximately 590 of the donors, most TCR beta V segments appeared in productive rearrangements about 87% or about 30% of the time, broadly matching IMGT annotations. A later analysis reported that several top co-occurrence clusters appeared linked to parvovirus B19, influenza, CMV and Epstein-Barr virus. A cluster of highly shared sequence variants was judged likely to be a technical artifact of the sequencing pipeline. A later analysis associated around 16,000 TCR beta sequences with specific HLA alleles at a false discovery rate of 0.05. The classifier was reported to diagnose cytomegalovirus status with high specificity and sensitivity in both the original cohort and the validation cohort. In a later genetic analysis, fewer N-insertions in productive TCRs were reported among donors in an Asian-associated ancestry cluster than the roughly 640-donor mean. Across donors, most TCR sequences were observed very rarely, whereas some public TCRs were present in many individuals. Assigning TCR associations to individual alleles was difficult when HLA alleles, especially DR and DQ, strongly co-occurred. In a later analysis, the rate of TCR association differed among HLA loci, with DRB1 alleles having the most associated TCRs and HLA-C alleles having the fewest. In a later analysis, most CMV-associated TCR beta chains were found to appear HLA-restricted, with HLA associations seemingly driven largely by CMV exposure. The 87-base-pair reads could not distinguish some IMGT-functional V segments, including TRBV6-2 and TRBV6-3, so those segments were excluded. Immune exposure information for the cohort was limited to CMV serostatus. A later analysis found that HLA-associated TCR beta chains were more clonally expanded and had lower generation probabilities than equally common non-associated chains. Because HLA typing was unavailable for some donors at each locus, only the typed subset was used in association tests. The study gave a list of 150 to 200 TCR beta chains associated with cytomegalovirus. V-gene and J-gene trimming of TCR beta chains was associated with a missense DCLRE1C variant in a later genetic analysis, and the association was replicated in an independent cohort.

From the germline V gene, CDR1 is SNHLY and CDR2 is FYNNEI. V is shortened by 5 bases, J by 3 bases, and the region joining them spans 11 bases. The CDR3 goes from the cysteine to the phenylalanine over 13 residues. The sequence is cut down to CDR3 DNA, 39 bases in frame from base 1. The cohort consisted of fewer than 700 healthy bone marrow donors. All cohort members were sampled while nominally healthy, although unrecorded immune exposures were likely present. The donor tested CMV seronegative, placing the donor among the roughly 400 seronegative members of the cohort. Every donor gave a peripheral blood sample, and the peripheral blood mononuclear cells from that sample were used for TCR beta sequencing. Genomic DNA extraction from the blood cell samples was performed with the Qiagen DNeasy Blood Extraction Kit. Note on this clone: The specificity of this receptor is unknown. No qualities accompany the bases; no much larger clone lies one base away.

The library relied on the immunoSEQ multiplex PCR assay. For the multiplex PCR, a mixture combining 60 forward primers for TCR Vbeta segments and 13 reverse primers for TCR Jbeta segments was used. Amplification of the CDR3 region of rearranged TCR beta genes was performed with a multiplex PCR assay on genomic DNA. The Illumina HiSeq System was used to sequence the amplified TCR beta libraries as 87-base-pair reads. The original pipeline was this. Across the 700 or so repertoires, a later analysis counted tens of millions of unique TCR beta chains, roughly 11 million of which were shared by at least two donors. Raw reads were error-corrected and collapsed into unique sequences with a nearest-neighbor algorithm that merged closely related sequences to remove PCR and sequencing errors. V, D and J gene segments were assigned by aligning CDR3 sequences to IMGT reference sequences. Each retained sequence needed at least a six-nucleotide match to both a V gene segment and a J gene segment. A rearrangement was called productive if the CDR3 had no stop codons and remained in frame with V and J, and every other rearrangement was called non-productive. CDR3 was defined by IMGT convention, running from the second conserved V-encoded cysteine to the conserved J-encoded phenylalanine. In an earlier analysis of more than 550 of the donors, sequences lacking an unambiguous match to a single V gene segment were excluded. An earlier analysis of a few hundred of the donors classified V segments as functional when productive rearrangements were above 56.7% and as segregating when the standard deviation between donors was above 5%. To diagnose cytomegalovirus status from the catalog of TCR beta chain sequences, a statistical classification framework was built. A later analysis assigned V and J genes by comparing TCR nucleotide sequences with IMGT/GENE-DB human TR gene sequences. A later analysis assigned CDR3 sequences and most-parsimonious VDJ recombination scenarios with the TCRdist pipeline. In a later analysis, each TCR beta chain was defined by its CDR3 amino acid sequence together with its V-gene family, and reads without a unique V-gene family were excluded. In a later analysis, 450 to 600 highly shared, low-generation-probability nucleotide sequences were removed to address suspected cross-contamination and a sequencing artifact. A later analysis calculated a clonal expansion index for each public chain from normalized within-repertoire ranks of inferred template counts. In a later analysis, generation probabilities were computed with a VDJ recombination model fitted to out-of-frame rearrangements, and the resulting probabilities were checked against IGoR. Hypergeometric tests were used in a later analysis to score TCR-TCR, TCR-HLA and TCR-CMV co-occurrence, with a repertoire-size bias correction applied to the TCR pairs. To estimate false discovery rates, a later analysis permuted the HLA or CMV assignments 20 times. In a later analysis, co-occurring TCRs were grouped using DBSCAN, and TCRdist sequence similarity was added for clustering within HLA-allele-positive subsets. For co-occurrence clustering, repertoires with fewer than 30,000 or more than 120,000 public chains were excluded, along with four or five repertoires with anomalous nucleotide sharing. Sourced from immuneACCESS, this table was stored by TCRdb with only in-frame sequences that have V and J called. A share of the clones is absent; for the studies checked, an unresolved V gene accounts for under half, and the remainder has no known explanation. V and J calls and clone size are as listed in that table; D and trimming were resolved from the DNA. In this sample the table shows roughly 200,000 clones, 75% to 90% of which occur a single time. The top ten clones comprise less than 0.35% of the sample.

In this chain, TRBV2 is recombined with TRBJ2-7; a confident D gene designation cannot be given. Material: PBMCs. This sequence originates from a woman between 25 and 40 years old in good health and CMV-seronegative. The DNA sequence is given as TGTGCCAGCAGTCTATCATCTTACTACGAGCAGTACTTC. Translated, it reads CASSLSSYYEQYF.